Below, 12 T cell receptor beta chains from the same sample are listed, as sequenced in a study of T cell repertoires in cytomegalovirus infection. TCRdb re-called the reads through MiXCR, storing one row per CDR3 protein. Of fewer than 950,000 distinct CDR3 sequences listed, approximately 32% are singletons. Their antigens are not known. The sequencing used cultured CD8+ T cells from PBMCs, collected from culture after CMV antigen stimulation. The source is a human donor in good health (CMV status not recorded). Some clones in this sample may be carry-over from other donors' samples.

Only a few counts were recorded for this clonotype. The rearrangement joins TRBV20-1 to TRBJ1-5, with TRBD1 as a possible D gene (6 bases). With 3 bases removed from V and 4 bases from J, the gap between germline ends came to 25 bases. The CDR3 contains 18 residues. CDR1 and CDR2 (germline): DFQATT, SNEGSKA (reference sequence). The CDR3 spells CSARVPHPVTGHNQPQHF. The CDR3, as DNA: TGCAGTGCTAGGGTTCCCCACCCTGTGACAGGACATAATCAGCCCCAGCATTTT.

The chain carries TRBV4-1 and TRBJ1-1; tentative D call: TRBD1 (6 bases). CDR3 length: 15 amino acids. V lost 3 bases to trimming and J lost 4 bases, with 15 bases between them. Per germline, CDR1 MGHRA and CDR2 YSYEKL. The CDR3 loop reads CASSHTGMGSTEAFF. The CDR3 bases are TGCGCCAGCAGCCACACAGGGATGGGATCCACTGAAGCTTTCTTT.

This clonotype was seen more than once but under ten times. This chain links TRBV27 with TRBJ2-2; TRBD1 matches 9 bases. Germline V gene sequence: CDR1 MNHEY, CDR2 SMNVEV (reference sequence). Losses at the gene ends were 6 bases for V and 4 bases for J; bases not matched to a gene: 6. This CDR3 comprises 15 residues. The CDR3 sequence: CASRPTGGSTGELFF. The CDR3 DNA follows: TGTGCCAGCAGACCTACAGGGGGCAGCACCGGGGAGCTGTTTTTT.

The chain joins TRBV6-8 to TRBJ1-1; D remains ambiguous. The CDR3 has 13 amino acids. V gave up 6 bases and J gave up 1 base, with 9 bases separating them. Germline V lookup: CDR1 MNHGY, CDR2 SAAAGT. The CDR3 coding sequence is TGTGCCAGCAGGGTGGGTGCGAACACTGAAGCTTTCTTT. Amino acids: CASRVGANTEAFF.

This clonotype was seen only a few times. The chain recombines TRBV9 with TRBJ1-1; D is unresolved. The CDR3 length is 14 residues. The V gene lost 3 bases and the J gene lost 0 bases, with 9 bases spanning the gap. Per germline, CDR1 SGDLS and CDR2 YYNGEE. This chain's CDR3 is CASSETIMNTEAFF. CDR3 sequence (DNA): TGTGCCAGCAGCGAGACCATCATGAACACTGAAGCTTTCTTT. The full variable domain, rest sourced from reference TRBV9 and TRBJ1-1, is DSGVTQTPKHLITATGQRVTLRCSPRSGDLSVYWYQQSLDQGLQFLIQYYNGEERAKGNILERFSAQQFPDLHSELNLSSLELGDSALYFCASSETIMNTEAFFGQGTRLTVV.

A remark on this clonotype: One end of the junction does not line up with germline, which may come from a read error. The chain uses TRBV5-1 and TRBJ1-2, with D maybe TRBD1 (6 bases). The CDR3 sequence is 15 residues long. Per the germline V gene, CDR1 is SGHRS and CDR2 is YFSETQ. CDR3 in amino acids: CANSLAEDSNYGYTF. The CDR3 DNA follows: TGCGCCAACAGCTTGGCCGAGGACAGTAACTATGGCTACACCTTC.

There are a few counts of this clonotype. The chain is built from TRBV7-9 and TRBJ1-1; 9 bases line up with TRBD1. The CDR3 has 17 residues. CDR1 is SEHNR, CDR2 FQNEAQ, per germline (reference sequence). The trim removed 3 bases at V and 1 base at J, leaving 9 bases unmatched. CDR3 in amino acids: CASSFIPGQGPNTEAFF. CDR3 DNA sequence: TGTGCCAGCAGCTTCATACCGGGACAGGGACCGAACACTGAAGCTTTCTTT.

The sample holds many counts of this clonotype. The V call is TRBV7-6, the J call TRBJ2-4; D tentatively reads TRBD1 or TRBD2 (5 bases each). Per the germline V gene, CDR1 is SGHVS and CDR2 is FNYEAQ. The length of the CDR3 is 16 residues. V was pared by 1 base and J by 6 bases, with 16 bases between. The CDR3 reads CASSLVLGPPTNIQYF. The DNA for the CDR3 is TGTGCCAGCAGCTTAGTCTTGGGACCCCCTACAAACATTCAGTACTTC.

This clonotype was observed many times. The rearrangement joins TRBV7-6 to TRBJ2-3; 8 positions match TRBD1. The ends lost 5 bases at V and 3 bases at J; junction bases unmatched: 7. The CDR3 spans 15 residues. Germline V CDR1 and CDR2: SGHVS, FNYEAQ. The chain's CDR3 is CASSNRGEETDTQYF. The CDR3 region has the DNA TGTGCCAGCAGCAACAGGGGGGAAGAGACAGATACGCAGTATTTT.

The chain joins TRBV6-6 to TRBJ1-2; 7 positions agree with TRBD1. Per the germline V gene, CDR1 is MNHNY and CDR2 is SVGAGI (reference sequence). The J segment lost 4 bases and the V segment lost 6 bases, leaving 23 bases of the junction unmatched. CDR3 size: 19 residues. CDR3 in amino acids: CASRTNQWDRNSVAYGYTF. The CDR3 region has the DNA TGTGCCAGCAGAACCAACCAATGGGACAGAAACTCAGTTGCCTATGGCTACACCTTC.

The genes are TRBV7-2 and TRBJ2-7; D possibly matches TRBD1 or TRBD2 (5 bases each). V lost 4 bases, J lost 4 bases, and 14 bases lay in between. CDR3 length: 14 residues. CDR1 is SGHTA and CDR2 is FQGNSA in the germline V gene. The CDR3: CASSSGPGKYEQYV. In nucleotides, the CDR3 is TGTGCCAGCAGCTCGGGACCAGGGAAGTACGAGCAGTACGTC.

Turning to this clonotype: An end of the junction does not agree with germline; a read error may underlie this. The chain couples TRBV5-3 to TRBJ2-7; 8 bases agree with TRBD1. TRBV5-3 is an ORF; its function is uncertain. The CDR3 consists of 14 residues. This CDR3 reads CASSLGGGQAEQYF. In nucleotides, the CDR3 is TGTGCCAGCAGCTTGGGTGGGGGACAGGCCGAGCAGTACTTC.